This TCR beta chain emerged from a study of lung T cells in sarcoidosis with Löfgren's syndrome. Via MiXCR, TCRdb re-called the reads, giving one row per CDR3 protein. The repertoire includes 60,000 to 70,000 distinct CDR3 sequences, approximately 22% of them detected once, and 2% to 2.5% sits in the top ten. This clonotype was counted many times. CDR3 length: 13 residues. Trimming left V 4 bases short and J 6 bases short, with 12 bases between. Germline V gene data show CDR1 as SGHVS and CDR2 as FQNEAQ. The rearrangement links TRBV7-8 to TRBJ1-1; tentatively, D is TRBD1 (6 bases). What was sequenced was CD4+ T cells from PBMCs. The TCR sequence derives from a human donor with sarcoidosis (Löfgren's syndrome or another form), or a control subject (not recorded which). CDR3 residues: CASSSTGSSEAFF. The CDR3, as DNA: TGTGCCAGCAGCTCCACAGGGAGTTCTGAAGCTTTCTTT. Combining the CDR3 with reference TRBV7-8 and TRBJ1-1 gives the whole variable domain GAGVSQSPRYKVAKRGQDVALRCDPISGHVSLFWYQQALGQGPEFLTYFQNEAQLDKSGLPSDRFFAERPEGSVSTLKIQRTQQEDSAVYLCASSSTGSSEAFFGQGTRLTVV.